The clone carrying this T cell receptor beta chain was counted at least ten times. Antigen unknown. A junction end diverges from the germline sequence, so it may reflect a read error. The data stem from a study of Graves' ophthalmopathy and Graves' hyperthyroidism. Study-wide findings and caveats: Thyroid clonotypes that were expanded above 0.001 frequency mostly also appeared in blood.

The authors amplified TCR beta CDR3 regions, and they did so from RNA transcripts for repertoire sequencing. First-round RT-PCR used HTBI primers; second-round multiplex PCR followed. TCRdb ran MiXCR on the multiplex PCR reads and lists one entry per CDR3 protein. The sample includes 620,000 or so distinct CDR3 sequences, about 20% of them seen just once. The origin of this receptor is a woman younger than 35 with stable Graves' hyperthyroidism. Some clones in this sample may be carry-over from other donors' samples. The sample consisted of peripheral blood.

In DNA, the CDR3 is TGTGCCAGCAGCCCGGGACAGACACCGCGCCACTTC. Protein sequence: CASSPGQTPRHF. The chain carries TRBV9 and TRBJ1-2, with TRBD1 matching over 7 bases. The length of the CDR3 is 12 residues. Germline V lookup: CDR1 SGDLS, CDR2 YYNGEE.